Described below is a single TCR beta chain sequence and its context. This clonotype was counted a few times. Its antigen is currently not known. Qualities for individual bases were not recorded, and no much larger clone is one base off. This specimen comes from a study of blood T cells in healthy people across ages (dated by TCRdb to the mid-2010s). About the study as a whole: In model experiments, template switching captured roughly one uniquely barcoded TCR beta cDNA molecule for every two T cells. Using deep sequencing normalized with unique cDNA molecular identifiers, the study measured how TCR beta repertoire diversity changes with age. The donors were divided into four age groups: young (average roughly 15 years), middle-aged (about 40), aged (roughly 66) and long-lived (around 87). Using the same blood draw, the study looked at two additional independent replicas of 1 million unique cDNA reads for two donors, one aged 18 to 30 and the other aged 80 or older. General findings and caveats noted by the study authors: Estimates of total diversity from one million sequenced T cells were regarded as lower bounds and underestimates. There was a strong correlation between observed TCR beta diversity and the percentage of naive T cells measured by flow cytometry. Bulk unsorted PBMC profiling prevented conclusive comparison of naive and antigen-experienced compartments. The CMV infection status of donors was not known, potentially confounding age-related changes in expanded clonotypes. The long-lived group showed more naive CD4+ T cells, fewer expanded clones and increased TCR diversity than the aged group, suggesting age selection. As age increased, observed TCR beta diversity per million T cells dropped in a roughly linear way, and a significant reduction was already evident by age approximately 40.

Sequences MNHEY (CDR1) and SVGEGT (CDR2) are obtained from the germline V gene. The V and J ends are trimmed by 7 bases and 1 base, leaving 11 bases between them. The CDR3 goes from the cysteine to the phenylalanine over 14 residues. Only the CDR3 DNA is retained, 42 bases long and in frame from the first base. Systemically healthy Caucasian individuals from Russia, 39 in total and aged roughly 6 to 100 years, were included as donors. Each donor gave 8 to 10 milliliters of peripheral blood, collected into EDTA-treated Vacutainer tubes. Ficoll-Paque density-gradient centrifugation was used to isolate PBMCs, with at least 7 million per sample. Total RNA, at least 6 micrograms per sample, was extracted from PBMCs with Trizol reagent. For every donor, flow cytometry on a PBMC aliquot measured the percentage of naive CD45RAhigh/CD27high T cells. The protocol used for the library was 5' RACE. For sequencing, an Illumina HiSeq 2500 was employed. A second PCR of roughly 6 to 12 cycles was performed with a sample-barcoded 5' primer and a J-beta primer mix. Each TCR beta cDNA molecule received a unique molecular identifier from a template-switch 5' adaptor carrying 12 random nucleotides. Each sample yielded at least 2.5 million CDR3-containing paired-end reads. First-strand cDNA synthesis was performed from all RNA using the Mint cDNA synthesis kit, with priming by a TRBC-specific oligonucleotide. Following uracil-DNA glycosylase treatment, a first 18-cycle PCR with universal primers M1SS and BC2_uni_R was performed on all cDNA. The study's own analysis went as follows. Normalization of each sample was performed by random selection of 1 million high-quality reads, each carrying a distinct molecular identifier. Instead of being binned into consensus sequences, reads that shared molecular identifiers were thrown out. MiTCR, with a Q25 quality threshold and the strictest error-elimination algorithm, was used for CDR3 identification, clonotype clustering and error correction. Lower-bound total TCR beta diversity was estimated with a nonparametric unseen species model using Euler transformation. Using fastp at Q25 and MiXCR, TCRdb reprocessed the public reads and kept productive beta chains. Rows matching on CDR3 protein sequence are summarized as one entry with the most common DNA and genes. TCRdb assigned the V and J calls; the authors' analysis was not used. In this sample the table shows approximately 780,000 distinct CDR3 sequences, about 26% of which occur a single time. Around 2.9% of the sample is held by the ten biggest clonotypes.

The data also belong to a second study, concerning T cells of mothers and their children. That second report states: The donors were nine systemically healthy Caucasian individuals, made up of three mothers and their six children. cDNA synthesis consumed the entire amount of extracted RNA, loaded at around 1.5 ug RNA in each 15 ul reaction. In the second PCR, sample barcodes and 2-4 random nucleotides were introduced via the M1S primer. Over 10 million TCR beta CDR3 reads came from each mother, compared with some 3.1 million reads from each child. In both related and unrelated pairs, thymic selection shapes the output of TCR recombination in a similar way, with inherited differences having only a minor effect. Normalized repertoire overlap was always found to be slightly, but never significantly, higher in related mother-child pairs than in unrelated mother-child pairs. Persistent microchimeric T cell clones were not detected, at a sensitivity of 95 to 100 clones per million clonotypes. The study used deep NGS to compare TCR beta repertoires of mothers and children, seeking features distinguishing related mother-child pairs from unrelated individuals. The mean age was 40 +/- 4 years for the mothers and approximately 11 +/- 4 years for the children. After adapters were ligated using NEBNext reagents, the libraries underwent 100+100 nt paired-end sequencing on an Illumina HiSeq 2000. To prevent cross-contamination, the mother and child libraries were prepared one month apart and sequenced in separate runs. Each donor had between 500,000 and 2,000,000 distinct TCR beta clonotypes identified. Naive TCR beta clonotypes were estimated from low-frequency clonotypes matched to each donor's FACS-determined naive share, without sorting.

The sequenced sample was blood. The sequence links TRBV6-2 or TRBV6-3 to TRBJ2-4; TRBD1 could be the D gene, as 6 bases match. This TCR was sampled from a boy younger than 18 in good health. The DNA is as follows: TGTGCCAGCACCAGGGGCGCGGCCAAAAACATTCAGTACTTC. This is translated as CASTRGAAKNIQYF.